The rows below give T cell receptor beta chains drawn from one sample of a study of T cell responses to AZD1222 COVID-19 vaccine. Produced via immunoSEQ multiplex PCR; TCRdb's table is partial and in-frame only. The sample shows about 93,000 clones, 65% to 90% of them seen only once. This specimen was peripheral blood, taken on day 0 of AZD1222 vaccination. The receptors stem from an adult in good health. Each CDR3 is given with its conserved first and last residue. Each record gives: D gene, V gene, clone size, J gene, CDR3 protein, CDR3 DNA. The D gene is left open where the match is weak. Some rows mark clone size as missing; the rest say once, few, many or name a class of expanded clone.

.,TRBV12-3/TRBV12-4,.,TRBJ1-6,CASRRTYNSPLHF,TGTGCCAGCAGGAGGACGTATAATTCACCCCTCCACTTT
.,TRBV5-1,once,TRBJ2-7,CASSTGASYEQYF,TGCGCCAGCAGCACGGGGGCCTCCTACGAGCAGTACTTC
.,TRBV9,.,TRBJ2-5,CASSVEGGQETQYF,TGTGCCAGCAGCGTAGAGGGGGGACAAGAGACCCAGTACTTC
.,TRBV19,few,TRBJ2-2,CATKVGTANTGELFF,TGTGCCACTAAGGTTGGGACCGCGAACACCGGGGAGCTGTTTTTT
.,TRBV24-1,.,TRBJ1-5,CATSDPSGTQHF,TGTGCCACCAGTGACCCCTCGGGGACCCAGCATTTT
.,TRBV9,.,TRBJ1-5,CASSVDSHQPQHF,TGTGCCAGCAGCGTGGACAGTCATCAGCCCCAGCATTTT
.,TRBV29-1,.,TRBJ2-3,CSAGYTDTQYF,TGCAGCGCCGGATACACAGATACGCAGTATTTT
TRBD2,TRBV24-1,.,TRBJ2-1,CATSSPGTSVSDEQFF,TGTGCCACCAGTTCCCCGGGGACTAGCGTTAGTGATGAGCAGTTCTTC
.,TRBV7-6,.,TRBJ2-5,CASSLIRGRQETQYF,TGTGCCAGCAGCTTAATACGAGGCAGACAAGAGACCCAGTACTTC
TRBD2,TRBV4-1,.,TRBJ2-2,CASSPIAGKGTGELFF,TGCGCCAGCAGCCCTATAGCGGGAAAGGGCACCGGGGAGCTGTTTTTT